These T cell receptor beta chains were read from a single sample in a study of T cell responses to AZD1222 COVID-19 vaccine. The protocol was immunoSEQ multiplex PCR, while the TCRdb copy is restricted to in-frame clones and leaves out a portion. The table shows 190,000 or so clones, with about 93% occurring only once. Sequencing used peripheral blood, obtained 28 days after the second AZD1222 dose. The receptor set was obtained from an adult who received the AZD1222 COVID-19 vaccine. CDR3s include the opening cysteine and the closing phenylalanine or tryptophan. Each record gives: V gene, D gene, J gene, CDR3 protein, CDR3 DNA. A D gene is named only where the DNA matches it firmly.

TRBV5-8	NA	TRBJ2-2	CASSFRGGPPGELFF	TGTGCCAGCAGCTTCCGGGGAGGACCCCCCGGGGAGCTGTTTTTT
TRBV12-3/TRBV12-4	NA	TRBJ1-1	CASSSLGTEAFF	TGTGCCAGCAGTTCGCTTGGCACTGAAGCTTTCTTT
TRBV28	TRBD1	TRBJ1-2	CASSLGQANYGYTF	TGTGCCAGCAGTTTGGGACAGGCGAACTATGGCTACACCTTC
TRBV19	NA	TRBJ1-2	CASSSRDRTNYGYTF	TGTGCCAGTAGTAGTCGGGACCGAACTAACTATGGCTACACCTTC
TRBV5-1	NA	TRBJ2-2	CASTTGGELFF	TGCGCCAGCACCACGGGCGGGGAGCTGTTTTTT
TRBV7-9	NA	TRBJ1-2	CASSAARAGVANYGYTF	TGTGCCAGCAGCGCAGCCCGGGCCGGCGTAGCTAACTATGGCTACACCTTC
TRBV24-1	NA	TRBJ1-2	CATSDGRESYGYTF	TGTGCCACCAGTGACGGCAGGGAAAGCTATGGCTACACCTTC
TRBV29-1	NA	TRBJ1-1	CSVEDPGFFGTEAFF	TGCAGCGTTGAAGATCCTGGGTTTTTTGGCACTGAAGCTTTCTTT
TRBV5-6	NA	TRBJ1-1	CASSLFSREAFF	TGTGCCAGCAGCTTGTTCTCTCGTGAGGCTTTCTTT
TRBV5-1	NA	TRBJ1-1	CASSLDGKLNTEAFF	TGCGCCAGCAGCTTGGATGGCAAATTGAACACTGAAGCTTTCTTT
TRBV7-9	NA	TRBJ1-4	CASSSHGAGGSEKLFF	TGTGCCAGCAGCTCCCATGGGGCTGGGGGCAGTGAAAAACTGTTTTTT
TRBV12-2	NA	TRBJ1-2	CASPPRPRFYGYTF	TGTGCAAGTCCCCCACGACCACGGTTCTATGGCTACACCTTC
TRBV23-1	NA	TRBJ1-1	CARSETEAFF	TGCGCCAGATCGGAAACTGAAGCTTTCTTT
TRBV7-2	NA	TRBJ1-6	CASSLTIPGAPLHF	TGTGCCAGCAGCTTGACCATCCCGGGGGCACCCCTCCACTTT
TRBV2	NA	TRBJ1-1	CASSLDTEAFF	TGTGCCAGCAGCCTGGACACTGAAGCTTTCTTT
TRBV9	TRBD2	TRBJ2-3	CASSGAGTSKLMGDTQYF	TGTGCCAGCAGCGGGGCCGGGACTAGCAAATTAATGGGAGATACGCAGTATTTT
TRBV19	NA	TRBJ1-3	CASSMIQGNTIYF	TGTGCCAGTAGTATGATCCAGGGAAACACCATATATTTT
TRBV7-2	NA	TRBJ1-4	CASSLRGSQNEKLFF	TGTGCCAGCAGCTTAAGAGGCAGCCAGAATGAAAAACTGTTTTTT
TRBV10-3	TRBD1	TRBJ2-1	CAITGRVGRQGRNEQFF	TGTGCCATCACCGGCCGGGTTGGGAGACAGGGGAGAAATGAGCAGTTCTTC
TRBV11-2	NA	TRBJ1-5	CASSLGRNNQPQHF	TGTGCCAGCAGCTTAGGCAGGAACAATCAGCCCCAGCATTTT
TRBV5-1	NA	TRBJ1-3	CASSLATGSGNTIYF	TGCGCCAGCAGCTTGGCCACGGGCTCTGGAAACACCATATATTTT
TRBV18	TRBD1	TRBJ1-1	CASSPTGVVMDTEAFF	TGTGCCAGCTCACCTACAGGGGTTGTGATGGACACTGAAGCTTTCTTT
TRBV7-9	NA	TRBJ1-2	CASSLEVLGGYTF	TGTGCCAGCAGCTTAGAAGTATTGGGTGGCTACACCTTC
TRBV9	NA	TRBJ1-3	CASSERLGGRGPRSGNTIYF	TGTGCCAGCAGCGAGAGGCTCGGGGGGAGGGGCCCTCGCTCTGGAAACACCATATATTTT
TRBV19	NA	TRBJ1-6	CASSIGQGPTPLHF	TGTGCCAGTAGTATAGGGCAGGGCCCTACGCCCCTCCACTTT
TRBV19	TRBD1	TRBJ1-1	CASTPAGTVNTEAFF	TGTGCCAGTACCCCCGCGGGGACAGTGAACACTGAAGCTTTCTTT
TRBV5-1	TRBD1	TRBJ1-4	CASSSGQGVSNEKLFF	TGCGCCAGCAGCTCGGGACAGGGTGTATCTAATGAAAAACTGTTTTTT